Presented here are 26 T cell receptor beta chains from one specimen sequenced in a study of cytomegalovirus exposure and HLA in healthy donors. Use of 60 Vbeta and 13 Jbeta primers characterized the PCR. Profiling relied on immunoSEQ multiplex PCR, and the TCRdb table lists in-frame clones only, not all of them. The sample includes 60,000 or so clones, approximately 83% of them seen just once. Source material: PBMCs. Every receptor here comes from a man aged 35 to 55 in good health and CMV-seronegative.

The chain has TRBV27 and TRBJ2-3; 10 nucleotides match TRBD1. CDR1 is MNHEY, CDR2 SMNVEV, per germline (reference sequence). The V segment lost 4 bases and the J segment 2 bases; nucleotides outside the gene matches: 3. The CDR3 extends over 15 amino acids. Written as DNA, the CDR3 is TGTGCCAGCAGTTCCGGACAGGGGGTCACAGATACGCAGTATTTT. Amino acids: CASSSGQGVTDTQYF.

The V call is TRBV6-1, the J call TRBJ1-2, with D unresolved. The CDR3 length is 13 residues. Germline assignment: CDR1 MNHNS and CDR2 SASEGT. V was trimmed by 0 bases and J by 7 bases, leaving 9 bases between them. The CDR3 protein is CASSEAFFLGYTF. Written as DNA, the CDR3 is TGTGCCAGCAGTGAAGCGTTTTTCCTTGGCTACACCTTC.

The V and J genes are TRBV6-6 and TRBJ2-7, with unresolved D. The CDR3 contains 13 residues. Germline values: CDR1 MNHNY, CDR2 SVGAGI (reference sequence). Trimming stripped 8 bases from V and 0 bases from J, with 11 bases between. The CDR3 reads CASSNSYSYEQYV. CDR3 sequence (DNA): TGTGCCAGCTCCAACAGTTACTCCTACGAGCAGTACGTC.

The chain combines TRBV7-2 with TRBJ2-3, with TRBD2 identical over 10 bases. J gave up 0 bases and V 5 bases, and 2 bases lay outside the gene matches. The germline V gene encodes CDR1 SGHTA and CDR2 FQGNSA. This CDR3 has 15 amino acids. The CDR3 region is CASSTSGASTDTQYF. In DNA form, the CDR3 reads TGTGCCAGCAGCACTAGCGGGGCCAGCACAGATACGCAGTATTTT.

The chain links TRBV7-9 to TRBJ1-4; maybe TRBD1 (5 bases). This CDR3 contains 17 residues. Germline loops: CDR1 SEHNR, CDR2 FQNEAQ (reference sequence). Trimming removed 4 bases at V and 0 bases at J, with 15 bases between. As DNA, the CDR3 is TGTGCCAGCAGCTCCCCCCGGGGGGGTGCAACTAATGAAAAACTGTTTTTT. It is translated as CASSSPRGGATNEKLFF.

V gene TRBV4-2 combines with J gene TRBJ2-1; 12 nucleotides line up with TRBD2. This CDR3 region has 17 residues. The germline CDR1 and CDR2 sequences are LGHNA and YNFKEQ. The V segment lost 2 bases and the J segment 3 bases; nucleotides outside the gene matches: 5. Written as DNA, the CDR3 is TGTGCCAGCAGCCAACCGACTAGCGGGGGACTCTACAATGAGCAGTTCTTC. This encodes CASSQPTSGGLYNEQFF.

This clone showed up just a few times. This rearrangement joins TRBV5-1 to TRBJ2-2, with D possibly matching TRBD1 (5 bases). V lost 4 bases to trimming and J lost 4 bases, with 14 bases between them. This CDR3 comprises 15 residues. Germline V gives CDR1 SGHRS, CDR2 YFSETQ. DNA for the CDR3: TGCGCCAGCAGCCTAGACCAGACAGCCACCGGGGAGCTGTTTTTT. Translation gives CASSLDQTATGELFF.

The CDR3 spells CAIRTGQGYDTEAFF. The CDR3 region has the DNA TGTGCCATCAGGACAGGACAGGGGTACGACACTGAAGCTTTCTTT. The chain carries TRBV10-3 and TRBJ1-1, with 9 bases that match TRBD1. Germline CDR1 is ENHRY and CDR2 is SYGVKD. CDR3 length: 15 amino acids. With V trimmed by 6 bases and J by 3 bases, 8 bases remained unmatched.

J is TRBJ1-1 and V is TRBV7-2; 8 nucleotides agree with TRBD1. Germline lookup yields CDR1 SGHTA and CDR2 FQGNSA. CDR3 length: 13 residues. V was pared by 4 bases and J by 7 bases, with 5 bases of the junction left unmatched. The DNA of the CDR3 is TGTGCCAGCAGCTGGACAGGGCGAAATGAAGCTTTCTTT. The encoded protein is CASSWTGRNEAFF.

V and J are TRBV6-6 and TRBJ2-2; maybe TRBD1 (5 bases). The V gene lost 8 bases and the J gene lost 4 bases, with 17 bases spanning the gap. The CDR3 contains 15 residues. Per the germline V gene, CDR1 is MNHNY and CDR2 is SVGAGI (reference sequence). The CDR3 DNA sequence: TGTGCCAGCCAGGGTACACGAAGGCGCACCGGGGAGCTGTTTTTT. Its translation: CASQGTRRRTGELFF.

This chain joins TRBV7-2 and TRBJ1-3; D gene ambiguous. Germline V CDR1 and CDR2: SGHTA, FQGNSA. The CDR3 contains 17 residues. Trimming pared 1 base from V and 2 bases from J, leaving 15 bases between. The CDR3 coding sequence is TGTGCCAGCAGCTTAGGGCAGGTCCAAGTGGCTGGAAACACCATATATTTT. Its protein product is CASSLGQVQVAGNTIYF.

The CDR3 sequence: CASTRGSGNTIYF. In DNA, the CDR3 is TGTGCCAGCACCCGGGGATCTGGAAACACCATATATTTT. The gene calls are TRBV6-5 and TRBJ1-3; D gene ambiguous. The germline V and J ends were trimmed by 7 bases and 1 base, with 8 bases remaining between them. Looked up from germline, CDR1 is MNHEY and CDR2 is SVGAGI. The CDR3 contains 13 residues.

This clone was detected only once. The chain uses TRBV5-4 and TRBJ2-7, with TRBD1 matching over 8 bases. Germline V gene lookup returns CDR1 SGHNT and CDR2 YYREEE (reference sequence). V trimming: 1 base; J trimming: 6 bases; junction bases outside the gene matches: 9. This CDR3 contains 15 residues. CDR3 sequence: CASSLFGQGIGEQYF. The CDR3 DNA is TGTGCCAGCAGCTTGTTTGGACAGGGTATCGGCGAGCAGTACTTC.

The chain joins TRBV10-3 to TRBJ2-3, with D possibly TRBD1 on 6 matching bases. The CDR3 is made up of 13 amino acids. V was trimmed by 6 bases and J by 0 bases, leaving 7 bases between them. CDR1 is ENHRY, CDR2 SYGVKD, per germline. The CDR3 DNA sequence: TGTGCCATCAGGGACAGTAGCACAGATACGCAGTATTTT. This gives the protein CAIRDSSTDTQYF.

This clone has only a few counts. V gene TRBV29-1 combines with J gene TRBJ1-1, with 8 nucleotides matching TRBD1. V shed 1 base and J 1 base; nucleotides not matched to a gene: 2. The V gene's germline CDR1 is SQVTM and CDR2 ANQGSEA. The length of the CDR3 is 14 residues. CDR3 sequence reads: CSVEATGANTEAFF. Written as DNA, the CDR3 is TGCAGCGTTGAAGCGACAGGGGCGAACACTGAAGCTTTCTTT. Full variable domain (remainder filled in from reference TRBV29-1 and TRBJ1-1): SAVISQKPSRDICQRGTSLTIQCQVDSQVTMMFWYRQQPGQSLTLIATANQGSEATYESGFVIDKFPISRPNLTFSTLTVSNMSPEDSSIYLCSVEATGANTEAFFGQGTRLTVV.

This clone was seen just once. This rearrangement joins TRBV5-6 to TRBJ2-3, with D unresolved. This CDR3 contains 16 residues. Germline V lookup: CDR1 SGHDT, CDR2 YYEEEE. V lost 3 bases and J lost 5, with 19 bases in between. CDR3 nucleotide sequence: TGTGCCAGCAGCTCCGGTCTCGTCGGCGCGGAAGATACGCAGTATTTT. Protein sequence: CASSSGLVGAEDTQYF. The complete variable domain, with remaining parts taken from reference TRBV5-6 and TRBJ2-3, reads DAGVTQSPTHLIKTRGQQVTLRCSPKSGHDTVSWYQQALGQGPQFIFQYYEEEERQRGNFPDRFSGHQFPNYSSELNVNALLLGDSALYLCASSSGLVGAEDTQYFGPGTRLTVL.

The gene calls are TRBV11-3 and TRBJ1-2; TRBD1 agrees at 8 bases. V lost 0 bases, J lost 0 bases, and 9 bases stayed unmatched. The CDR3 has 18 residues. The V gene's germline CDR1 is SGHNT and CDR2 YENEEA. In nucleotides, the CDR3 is TGTGCCAGCAGCTTAGACTTCGGACAGGGCAGAGCTAACTATGGCTACACCTTC. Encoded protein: CASSLDFGQGRANYGYTF.

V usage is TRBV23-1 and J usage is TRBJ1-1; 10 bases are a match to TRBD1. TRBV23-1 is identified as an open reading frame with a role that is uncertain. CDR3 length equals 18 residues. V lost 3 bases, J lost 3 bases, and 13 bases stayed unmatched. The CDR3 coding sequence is TGCGCCAGCAGTCAGCCCGTGGGACAGGGGCCAAGCTACACTGAAGCTTTCTTT. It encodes CASSQPVGQGPSYTEAFF.

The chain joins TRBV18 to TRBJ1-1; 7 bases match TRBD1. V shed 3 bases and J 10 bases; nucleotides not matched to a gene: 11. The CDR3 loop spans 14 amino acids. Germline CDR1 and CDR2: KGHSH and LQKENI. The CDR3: CASSPSRDRVGAFF. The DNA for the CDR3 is TGTGCCAGCTCACCCTCCCGGGACAGAGTAGGAGCTTTCTTT.

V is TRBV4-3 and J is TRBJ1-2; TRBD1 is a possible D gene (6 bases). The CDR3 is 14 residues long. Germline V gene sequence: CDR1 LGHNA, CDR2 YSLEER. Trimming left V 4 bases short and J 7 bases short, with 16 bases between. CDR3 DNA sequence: TGCGCCAGCAGCCGAGACACAGGGTCTAGTGGCTACACCTTC. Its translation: CASSRDTGSSGYTF.

CDR3 DNA sequence: TGCGCCAGCAGCCATGCCGGGCGCGGGCTATACGGCTACACCTTC. It encodes CASSHAGRGLYGYTF. V and J are TRBV4-1 and TRBJ1-2; D unclear. The germline gives CDR1 MGHRA, CDR2 YSYEKL. Trimming cost V 3 bases and J 8 bases, with 19 bases left between them. This CDR3 region has 15 residues.

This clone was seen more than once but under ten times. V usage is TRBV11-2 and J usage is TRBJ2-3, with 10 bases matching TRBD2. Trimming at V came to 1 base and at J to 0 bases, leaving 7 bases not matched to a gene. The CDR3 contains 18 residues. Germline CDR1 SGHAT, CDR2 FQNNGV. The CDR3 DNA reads TGTGCCAGCAGCTTAGTGGGCCTAGCGGGGGCTAGCACAGATACGCAGTATTTT. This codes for CASSLVGLAGASTDTQYF.

As DNA, the CDR3 is TGCGCCAGCAGCTGGAGCGGGGGGCTGAATGAGCAGTTCTTC. Translated, it gives CASSWSGGLNEQFF. The chain has TRBV5-1 and TRBJ2-1; 9 bases map to TRBD2. This CDR3 spans 14 amino acids. J was trimmed by 7 bases and V by 3 bases; bases with no gene match: 5. Germline CDR1 and CDR2: SGHRS and YFSETQ.

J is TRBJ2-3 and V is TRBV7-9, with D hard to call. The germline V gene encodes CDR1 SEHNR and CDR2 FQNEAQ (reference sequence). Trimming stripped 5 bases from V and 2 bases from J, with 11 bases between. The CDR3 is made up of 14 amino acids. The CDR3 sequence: CASSPLGYTDTQYF. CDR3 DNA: TGTGCCAGCAGCCCCCTAGGATACACAGATACGCAGTATTTT.

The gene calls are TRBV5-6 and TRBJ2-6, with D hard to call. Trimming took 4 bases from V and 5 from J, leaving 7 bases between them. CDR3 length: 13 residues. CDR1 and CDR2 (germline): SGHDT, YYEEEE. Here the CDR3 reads CASSPTRANVLTF. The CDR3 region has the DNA TGTGCCAGCAGCCCCACAAGGGCCAACGTCCTGACTTTC.

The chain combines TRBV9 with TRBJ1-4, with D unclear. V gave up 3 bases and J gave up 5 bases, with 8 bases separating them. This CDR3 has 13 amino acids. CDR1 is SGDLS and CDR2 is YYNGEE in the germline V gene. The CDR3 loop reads CASSAALNEKLFF. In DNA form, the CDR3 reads TGTGCCAGCAGCGCCGCCCTAAATGAAAAACTGTTTTTT.